This T cell receptor beta chain was recorded in a study of CD8 T cells in ankylosing spondylitis (TCRdb year 2017). In terms of the full investigation: T cell receptor beta repertoires were profiled in healthy donors and ankylosing spondylitis patients so that disease-linked TCR variants could be found. In total, the full study cohort was made up of 108 healthy donors and approximately 24 ankylosing spondylitis patients. Peripheral blood was sampled, and synovial fluid was also collected from ankylosing spondylitis patients.

Broader findings and caveats from the paper: Blood from ankylosing spondylitis patients appeared to be characterized by a TCR beta motif made up of several highly homologous amino acid variants. Some motif variants had previously been reported in the synovial fluid and blood of reactive arthritis patients, which suggests shared mechanisms of disease initiation. According to the report, matched synovial fluid samples from ankylosing spondylitis patients were significantly enriched for the disease-linked clones. A CD8+ phenotype was shown by the disease-linked clones, which were found at relatively low frequencies in peripheral blood.

The CDR3 covers 18 residues, taking in both the cysteine and the valine. Kept here is only the CDR3 DNA, which spans 54 bases and is read in frame from base 1. The germline V gene encodes CDR1 KGHDR and CDR2 SFDVKD. V gives up 1 base and J gives up 0 bases, and the segment between their germline ends measures 18 bases. This clonotype turned up a few times. The antigen it recognizes is unknown. Within one base of it there is no much larger clone, and no base qualities were kept. The instrument was an Illumina HiSeq 2500. Quantitative 5'-RACE with molecular barcodes was used to prepare TCR beta libraries. Per the original workflow: A new computational method, built on a probabilistic model of VDJ rearrangement, was used to identify disease-linked TCR variants. Through fastp at Q25 and MiXCR, TCRdb rebuilt clones from the public reads, retaining in-frame beta chains. Every entry covers one CDR3 protein and lists the most common genes and DNA from its rows. Here the V and J calls rest on TCRdb's processing, not on the authors' analysis. The sample records approximately 300,000 distinct CDR3 sequences, around 20% of which are singletons. The ten biggest clones cover roughly 7.3% of the sample.

Sequencing input: blood, either unsorted or a sorted T cell fraction (not recorded which). In this chain, TRBV24-1 is recombined with TRBJ2-7, with the D gene not clear enough to name. The TCR originated in a male donor with ankylosing spondylitis or in good health (not recorded which). The CDR3 corresponds to CATSDFAKRRHGSYEQYV. The DNA sequence is given as TGTGCCACCAGTGATTTTGCAAAGAGGCGGCACGGCTCCTACGAGCAGTACGTC.